This entry concerns a single TCR beta chain. The antigen remains unidentified. Extraction and reverse transcription of RNA yielded cDNA as the sequencing template. Data came from immunoSEQ multiplex PCR; TCRdb stores just in-frame clones and leaves some out. This sample has approximately 100,000 clones; over 75% occur once, and the top ten carry 11%. These data come from a study of CD8+ T cells in alopecia areata. Study-wide background: Tofacitinib was taken orally by treated patients, and the dose was 5 to 10 mg twice daily. Study-level results: Expanded CD8+ clones among the top 100, as well as scalp clonality, were significantly decreased by tofacitinib. Lesional scalp displayed greater clonality than normal scalp, most notably in alopecia totalis/universalis. Uncertain still, given a single nonresponder, is whether baseline CD8+ expansion links to response.

Treatment here: oral pan-JAK inhibitor, 5-10 mg twice daily. CDR3 length: 14 residues. Germline-derived CDR1 and CDR2 are SGHNT and YYREEE (reference sequence). Trimming removed 2 bases at V and 1 base at J, with 9 bases between. Sequenced material: CD8+ T cells sorted from blood, taken at week 34, from a patient treated with tofacitinib. The sequence was obtained from a human donor with alopecia areata. This chain connects TRBV5-4 to TRBJ2-5, with a weak D call TRBD2 (6 bases). CDR3 residues: CASSFGTGQETQYF. The CDR3 DNA sequence: TGTGCCAGCAGCTTTGGGACTGGCCAAGAGACCCAGTACTTC.